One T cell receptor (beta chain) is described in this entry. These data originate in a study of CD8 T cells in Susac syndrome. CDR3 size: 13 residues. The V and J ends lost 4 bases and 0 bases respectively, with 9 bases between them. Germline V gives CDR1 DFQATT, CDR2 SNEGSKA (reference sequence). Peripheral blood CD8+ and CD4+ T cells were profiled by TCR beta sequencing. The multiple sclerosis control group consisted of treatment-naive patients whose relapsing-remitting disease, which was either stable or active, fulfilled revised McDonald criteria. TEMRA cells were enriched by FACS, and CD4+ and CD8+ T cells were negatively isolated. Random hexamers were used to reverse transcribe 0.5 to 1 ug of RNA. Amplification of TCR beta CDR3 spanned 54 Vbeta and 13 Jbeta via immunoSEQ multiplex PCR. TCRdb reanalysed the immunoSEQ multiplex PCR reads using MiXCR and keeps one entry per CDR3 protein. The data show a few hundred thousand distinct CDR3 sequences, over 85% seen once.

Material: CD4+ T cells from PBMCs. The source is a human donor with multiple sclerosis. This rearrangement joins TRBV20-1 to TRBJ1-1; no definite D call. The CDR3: CSANPYLNTEAFF. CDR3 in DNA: TGCAGTGCTAACCCCTACTTGAACACTGAAGCTTTCTTT.